A selection of T cell receptor beta chains follows, all from one sample in a study of read filtering for tumor transcriptome and immune sequencing. Each CDR3 protein gets one entry after TCRdb re-called the reads with MiXCR. There are roughly 130,000 distinct CDR3 sequences in the sample; 10% to 15% occur only once, and about 11% lies in the top ten. The specimen was a population of CD138-negative cells sorted from bone marrow. Receptors were obtained from a donor at least 40 years old with multiple myeloma. The CDR3 runs from the conserved cysteine through the conserved F or W. The D gene is left open where the match is weak. Expanded clones are given a class, and other clones once, few, many or no size at all.

abundance	j_gene	v_gene	d_gene	CDR3aa	CDR3nt
few	TRBJ1-1	TRBV7-8	NA	CANSLAGRGTEAFF	TGTGCCAACAGCTTAGCGGGGAGGGGCACTGAAGCTTTCTTT
few	TRBJ2-7	TRBV6-2/TRBV6-3	NA	CASAGVYEQYF	TGTGCCAGCGCAGGGGTCTACGAGCAGTACTTC
many	TRBJ1-1	TRBV6-1	NA	CASSFAVGTEAFF	TGTGCCAGCTCGTTTGCAGTCGGAACTGAAGCTTTCTTT
many	TRBJ1-5	TRBV2	NA	CASRGQISNQPQHF	TGTGCCAGCAGAGGACAGATTAGCAATCAGCCCCAGCATTTT
many	TRBJ1-1	TRBV4-1	TRBD1	CASSQSQGKNTEAFF	TGCGCCAGCAGCCAATCACAGGGGAAGAACACTGAAGCTTTCTTT
NA	TRBJ2-3	TRBV24-1	TRBD1	CATSEARGPDTQYF	TGTGCCACCAGTGAGGCCAGGGGGCCAGATACGCAGTATTTT
few	TRBJ1-1	TRBV18	NA	CASSPPAGIGSDTEAFF	TGTGCCAGCTCACCACCGGCAGGGATCGGGTCGGACACTGAAGCTTTCTTT
NA	TRBJ2-1	TRBV28	TRBD2	CASKLIKGGRSHNEQFF	TGTGCCAGCAAACTCATAAAGGGCGGGAGGAGCCACAATGAGCAGTTCTTC
many	TRBJ2-2	TRBV4-1	TRBD1	CASSHANPTGGWAGELFF	TGCGCCAGCAGCCATGCAAACCCGACAGGGGGTTGGGCCGGGGAGCTGTTTTTT
many	TRBJ2-1	TRBV11-2	NA	CASSLLGFGGDEQFF	TGTGCCAGCAGCTTACTGGGATTTGGGGGCGATGAGCAGTTCTTC
few	TRBJ2-1	TRBV7-3	TRBD1	CASSVDRGLGNEQFF	TGTGCCAGCAGCGTTGACAGGGGGCTGGGGAATGAGCAGTTCTTC
many	TRBJ2-7	TRBV30	TRBD1	CAWSGDGTAYEQYF	TGTGCCTGGAGTGGGGACGGGACAGCTTACGAGCAGTACTTC
many	TRBJ2-3	TRBV5-1	TRBD1	CASSPGTASTDTQYF	TGCGCCAGCAGCCCCGGGACAGCAAGCACAGATACGCAGTATTTT
many	TRBJ1-4	TRBV7-9	TRBD1	CASSPTGGLNEKLFF	TGTGCCAGCAGCCCCACAGGGGGCCTTAATGAAAAACTGTTTTTT
NA	TRBJ1-2	TRBV5-4	NA	CASSRSPQAHYGYTF	TGTGCCAGCAGCAGGAGCCCTCAGGCGCACTATGGCTACACCTTC
many	TRBJ1-1	TRBV19	NA	CASSSTQDTEAFF	TGTGCCAGTAGTTCAACCCAGGACACTGAAGCTTTCTTT
many	TRBJ2-6	TRBV29-1	NA	CSVGDRFSGANVLTF	TGCAGCGTTGGGGACCGATTCTCTGGGGCCAACGTCCTGACTTTC
many	TRBJ2-7	TRBV19	TRBD2	CASSRLAGGTYEQYF	TGTGCCAGTAGTAGGCTAGCGGGAGGCACCTACGAGCAGTACTTC
few	TRBJ2-2	TRBV20-1	NA	CSARAPGSNANTGELFF	TGCAGTGCTAGAGCCCCGGGCAGTAATGCGAACACCGGGGAGCTGTTTTTT
many	TRBJ2-2	TRBV24-1	NA	CATSDLNYRTGELFF	TGTGCCACCAGTGATTTGAACTACCGGACCGGGGAGCTGTTTTTT
many	TRBJ2-3	TRBV20-1	NA	CSADGTGDPDTQYF	TGCAGTGCGGACGGAACGGGGGACCCAGATACGCAGTATTTT
many	TRBJ2-1	TRBV7-9	TRBD2	CASSLVAGGSSYNEQFF	TGTGCCAGCAGCTTAGTAGCGGGGGGGAGCTCCTACAATGAGCAGTTCTTC
many	TRBJ1-5	TRBV19	TRBD1	CASRVPGQGNQPQHF	TGTGCCAGTAGAGTCCCGGGACAGGGCAATCAGCCCCAGCATTTT
many	TRBJ1-5	TRBV12-3/TRBV12-4	TRBD1	CASRQGASNQPQHF	TGTGCCAGTAGGCAGGGGGCCAGCAATCAGCCCCAGCATTTT
many	TRBJ2-1	TRBV5-1	NA	CASSFPFDYNEQFF	TGCGCCAGCAGCTTCCCCTTCGACTACAATGAGCAGTTCTTC
many	TRBJ2-1	TRBV6-1	NA	CASSEGGGRGGYNEQFF	TGTGCCAGCAGTGAAGGCGGGGGCAGGGGGGGGTACAATGAGCAGTTCTTC
few	TRBJ1-3	TRBV2	NA	CASSARQPGDGNTIYF	TGTGCCAGCAGTGCGCGACAGCCGGGGGACGGAAACACCATATATTTT
many	TRBJ2-7	TRBV7-2	NA	CASSLDPGSSYEQYF	TGTGCCAGCAGCTTAGATCCGGGGAGCTCCTACGAGCAGTACTTC
few	TRBJ2-3	TRBV20-1	NA	CSARGSSTDTQYF	TGCAGTGCTAGAGGATCCAGCACAGATACGCAGTATTTT
few	TRBJ2-3	TRBV5-4	TRBD2	CASSPRGAGLTDTQYF	TGTGCCAGCAGCCCCCGGGGAGCGGGGCTCACAGATACGCAGTATTTT
NA	TRBJ1-4	TRBV6-1	NA	CASSYSGRGGEKLFF	TGTGCCAGCAGTTACTCCGGCAGGGGAGGTGAAAAACTGTTTTTT
many	TRBJ2-5	TRBV27	TRBD1	CASSSWTGERQETQYF	TGTGCCAGCAGTTCATGGACAGGGGAACGACAAGAGACCCAGTACTTC
many	TRBJ2-2	TRBV27	NA	CASSPTPTGTGELFF	TGTGCCAGCAGTCCAACCCCGACGGGCACCGGGGAGCTGTTTTTT
many	TRBJ1-5	TRBV12-3/TRBV12-4	NA	CATALHKFRKQPQHF	TGTGCCACCGCCCTCCACAAATTTAGGAAACAGCCCCAGCATTTT
many	TRBJ2-5	TRBV12-5	TRBD1	CASGLTSYEGQRILQETQYF	TGTGCTAGTGGTTTAACCTCCTACGAGGGACAGCGAATTCTCCAAGAGACCCAGTACTTC
NA	TRBJ2-7	TRBV27	NA	CASSSNREGEQYF	TGTGCCAGCAGCTCAAACAGGGAAGGCGAGCAGTACTTC
many	TRBJ2-7	TRBV11-3	TRBD1	CASSWNRGGEQYF	TGTGCCAGCAGCTGGAACAGGGGCGGCGAGCAGTACTTC
NA	TRBJ1-1	TRBV4-1	NA	CANSLRAWGTEAFF	TGCGCCAACAGCCTCAGGGCTTGGGGCACTGAAGCTTTCTTT
many	TRBJ2-7	TRBV7-9	NA	CATSSQGGSEQYF	TGTGCCACCTCTTCACAGGGAGGCAGCGAGCAGTACTTC
few	TRBJ1-1	TRBV6-5	NA	CASSYGGALNTEAFF	TGTGCCAGCAGTTACGGGGGGGCCTTGAACACTGAAGCTTTCTTT
many	TRBJ2-7	TRBV4-1	NA	CASSPTTVAYEQYF	TGCGCCAGCAGCCCCACGACGGTCGCCTACGAGCAGTACTTC
NA	TRBJ2-7	TRBV7-9	TRBD1	CASSWGGQGIEQYF	TGTGCCAGCAGTTGGGGGGGACAGGGGATCGAGCAGTACTTC
few	TRBJ2-7	TRBV21-1	NA	CASSNEVVGQYF	TGTGCCAGCAGCAATGAGGTAGTTGGGCAGTACTTC
few	TRBJ2-3	TRBV6-5	TRBD2	CASSYGLAFTDTQYF	TGTGCCAGCAGTTACGGACTAGCCTTCACAGATACGCAGTATTTT
many	TRBJ2-3	TRBV7-9	NA	CASSLGESSDTQYF	TGTGCCAGCAGCTTAGGGGAGTCCTCAGATACGCAGTATTTT
many	TRBJ1-5	TRBV7-9	NA	CASSLEGRQPQHF	TGTGCCAGCAGCTTAGAGGGGAGACAGCCCCAGCATTTT
many	TRBJ2-3	TRBV12-3/TRBV12-4	TRBD2	CASSLSSGGPGTDTQYF	TGTGCCAGCAGTTTATCTAGCGGGGGCCCCGGAACAGATACGCAGTATTTT
many	TRBJ2-3	TRBV6-4	TRBD2	CASSDSSGGADTQYF	TGTGCCAGCAGTGACTCTAGCGGGGGGGCAGATACGCAGTATTTT
NA	TRBJ2-5	TRBV6-1	NA	CASSEDLFTGARETQYF	TGTGCCAGCAGTGAAGACCTTTTTACCGGGGCAAGAGAGACCCAGTACTTC
many	TRBJ2-2	TRBV29-1	NA	CSVAPNTGELFF	TGCAGCGTTGCGCCGAACACCGGGGAGCTGTTTTTT
NA	TRBJ1-5	TRBV19	TRBD1	CASSTGGQGAIQPQHF	TGTGCCAGTAGCACGGGGGGACAGGGGGCGATTCAGCCCCAGCATTTT
NA	TRBJ1-1	TRBV28	NA	CASSVAQGNTEAFF	TGTGCCAGCAGTGTCGCACAGGGGAACACTGAAGCTTTCTTT
many	TRBJ2-3	TRBV20-1	NA	CSAAIPGRVFTDTQYF	TGCAGTGCTGCCATACCCGGGAGAGTCTTTACAGATACGCAGTATTTT
many	TRBJ2-7	TRBV20-1	NA	CSALTWGNYEQYF	TGCAGTGCTCTTACATGGGGGAACTACGAGCAGTACTTC
many	TRBJ2-1	TRBV12-3/TRBV12-4	NA	CASSSGLFPYNEQFF	TGTGCCAGCAGTTCGGGACTTTTTCCCTACAATGAGCAGTTCTTC
many	TRBJ2-3	TRBV20-1	TRBD2	CSARPSGTTDTQYF	TGCAGTGCTAGACCTAGCGGGACCACAGATACGCAGTATTTT
many	TRBJ2-7	TRBV5-1	NA	CASSLPLAPPGEQYF	TGCGCCAGCAGCTTGCCTCTGGCCCCCCCCGGCGAGCAGTACTTC
few	TRBJ2-1	TRBV4-2	TRBD2	CASRMTSGEYNEQFF	TGTGCCAGCAGGATGACTAGCGGGGAATACAATGAGCAGTTCTTC
many	TRBJ1-4	TRBV27	NA	CASSLSGEKLFF	TGTGCCAGCAGTTTATCGGGTGAAAAACTGTTTTTT
NA	TRBJ2-5	TRBV7-2	NA	CASSPGQYQETQYF	TGTGCCAGCAGCCCGGGACAATACCAAGAGACCCAGTACTTC